What follows are 21 T cell receptor beta chains derived from one specimen sequenced in a study of T cells in localized non-small cell lung cancer. Produced via immunoSEQ multiplex PCR; TCRdb's table is partial and in-frame only. The sample consists of about 48,000 clones, roughly 80% of them appearing once. The source material was peripheral blood, sampled before any cancer treatment. These TCRs come from a man aged 40-75 years with stage I squamous cell lung carcinoma.

This clone showed up just once. V and J are TRBV9 and TRBJ1-3; D remains unclear. Germline loops: CDR1 SGDLS, CDR2 YYNGEE. V was pared by 1 base and J by 4 bases, with 12 bases between. The CDR3 spans 15 residues. As DNA, the CDR3 is TGTGCCAGCAGCGTATACGCCGGGGAGGGAAACACCATATATTTT. Translating it yields CASSVYAGEGNTIYF. The complete variable domain, with remaining parts taken from reference TRBV9 and TRBJ1-3, reads DSGVTQTPKHLITATGQRVTLRCSPRSGDLSVYWYQQSLDQGLQFLIQYYNGEERAKGNILERFSAQQFPDLHSELNLSSLELGDSALYFCASSVYAGEGNTIYFGEGSWLTVV.

The chain is built from TRBV18 and TRBJ2-1; D not certain. The CDR3 consists of 14 residues. Between the trimmed V and J ends, which lost 3 bases and 7 bases, there was a span of 13 bases. CDR1 and CDR2 (germline): KGHSH, LQKENI. CDR3 residues: CASSPRMAANEQFF. CDR3 nucleotides: TGTGCCAGCTCACCCCGGATGGCGGCAAATGAGCAGTTCTTC.

This clone has a single count. The chain carries TRBV27 and TRBJ2-1; D is uncertain. V dropped 6 bases and J dropped 9 bases, with 15 bases sitting between them. CDR3 length: 13 residues. Germline loops: CDR1 MNHEY, CDR2 SMNVEV (reference sequence). The CDR3 DNA is TGTGCCAGCAGACTAAGGATTCGAAGTGAGCAGTTCTTC. Protein product: CASRLRIRSEQFF.

The genes are TRBV4-3 and TRBJ1-1, with D possibly TRBD1 on 6 matching bases. CDR3 length: 15 amino acids. Germline V gives CDR1 LGHNA, CDR2 YSLEER. The V end was cut by 1 base, the J end by 7 bases, with 16 bases between. The CDR3 loop reads CASSQADSTGDEAFF. CDR3 DNA sequence: TGCGCCAGCAGCCAAGCGGACAGTACGGGGGATGAAGCTTTCTTT.

The J gene is TRBJ2-7, the V gene TRBV5-1, with D perhaps TRBD2 (6 bases). This CDR3 contains 15 residues. The V and J ends lost 4 bases and 2 bases respectively, with 16 bases between them. Germline CDR1 SGHRS, CDR2 YFSETQ. CDR3 nucleotides: TGCGCCAGCAGCGGACGCGGGACGGCCGCCTACGAGCAGTACTTC. This encodes CASSGRGTAAYEQYF.

The chain couples TRBV6-5 to TRBJ1-1; 8 bases are a match to TRBD1. The J segment lost 1 base and the V segment lost 8 bases, leaving 3 bases of the junction unmatched. The length of the CDR3 is 13 residues. Per germline, CDR1 MNHEY and CDR2 SVGAGI. CDR3 protein: CASGTGPNTEAFF. The CDR3 coding sequence is TGTGCCAGCGGGACAGGACCGAACACTGAAGCTTTCTTT.

This chain connects TRBV6-1 to TRBJ2-3, with TRBD2 matching 8 bases. Trimming took 3 bases from V and 6 from J; bases not matched to a gene: 8. This CDR3 is built from 15 residues. Germline values: CDR1 MNHNS, CDR2 SASEGT. CDR3: CASSEGLVIVDTQYF. CDR3 bases: TGTGCCAGCAGTGAGGGACTAGTAATTGTGGATACGCAGTATTTT.

This clone was counted a few times. The J gene is TRBJ1-2, the V gene TRBV18; no clear D. The CDR3 spans 15 residues. Looked up from germline, CDR1 is KGHSH and CDR2 is LQKENI. With 1 base removed from V and 8 bases from J, the gap between germline ends came to 17 bases. The DNA of the CDR3 is TGTGCCAGCTCACCACGGGCAGACTCCCCATTCGGCTACACCTTC. Amino acids: CASSPRADSPFGYTF.

The J gene is TRBJ2-7, the V gene TRBV7-2; D ambiguous. The CDR3 has 15 amino acids. Trimming shortened V by 5 bases and J by 1 base, and 15 bases separated the two germline ends. Germline CDR1 SGHTA, CDR2 FQGNSA. The DNA for the CDR3 is TGTGCCAGCAGCCGAGAAAAGTGGGGTTCCTACGAGCAGTACTTC. Its translation: CASSREKWGSYEQYF.

This sequence joins TRBV7-9 and TRBJ1-5, with TRBD1 matching over 7 bases. Germline V gene sequence: CDR1 SEHNR, CDR2 FQNEAQ (reference sequence). With V trimmed by 1 base and J by 4 bases, 4 bases remained unmatched. The CDR3 spans 15 residues. Written as DNA, the CDR3 is TGTGCCAGCAGCTTAGACAGGGGTGCGAATCAGCCCCAGCATTTT. Its protein is CASSLDRGANQPQHF.

This sequence joins TRBV6-1 and TRBJ2-7; 11 nucleotides line up with TRBD2. Trimming cost V 0 bases and J 6 bases; bases outside gene matches: 1. The CDR3 is 14 residues long. In germline, CDR1 is MNHNS, CDR2 SASEGT. CDR3 region: CASSEASGGAEQYF. CDR3 in DNA: TGTGCCAGCAGTGAAGCTAGCGGGGGGGCCGAGCAGTACTTC.

This clone appeared once. V usage is TRBV7-8 and J usage is TRBJ1-3, with D unclear. Trimming took 1 base from V and 1 from J, leaving 5 bases between them. The CDR3 sequence is 14 residues long. The germline CDR1 and CDR2 sequences are SGHVS and FQNEAQ. CDR3 sequence reads: CASSLGVSGNTIYF. The CDR3 DNA reads as TGTGCCAGCAGCTTAGGGGTGTCTGGAAACACCATATATTTT.

This clone was counted between two and nine times. The chain combines TRBV4-2 with TRBJ2-2; 7 positions agree with TRBD2. V trimming: 2 bases; J trimming: 0 bases; junction bases outside the gene matches: 0. This CDR3 has 15 amino acids. From germline, CDR1 is LGHNA and CDR2 YNFKEQ. For the CDR3, the DNA is TGTGCCAGCAGCCAAAGCGGGGCGAACACCGGGGAGCTGTTTTTT. This translates into CASSQSGANTGELFF.

This sequence joins TRBV7-9 and TRBJ1-6; 9 bases are shared with TRBD1. V lost 1 base to trimming and J lost 9 bases; unmatched junction nucleotides: 4. The CDR3 runs 15 residues. The germline V gene has CDR1 SEHNR and CDR2 FQNEAQ (reference sequence). Here the CDR3 DNA reads TGTGCCAGCAGCTTAGAAGGGACAGGGACTTCACCCCTCCACTTT. Residues: CASSLEGTGTSPLHF. Full variable domain (missing parts from reference TRBV7-9 and TRBJ1-6): DTGVSQNPRHKITKRGQNVTFRCDPISEHNRLYWYRQTLGQGPEFLTYFQNEAQLEKSRLLSDRFSAERPKGSFSTLEIQRTEQGDSAMYLCASSLEGTGTSPLHFGNGTRLTVT.

V usage is TRBV11-1 and J usage is TRBJ1-3, with 8 nucleotides matching TRBD1. In germline, CDR1 is SGHAT, CDR2 FQDESV (reference sequence). The V gene end was trimmed by 8 bases and the J gene end by 3 bases; junction bases not matched to a gene: 6. The CDR3 has 14 amino acids. The CDR3 region is CASAMDRVGNTIYF. The CDR3 nucleotides are TGTGCCAGCGCCATGGACAGGGTTGGAAACACCATATATTTT.

V is TRBV9 and J is TRBJ2-2; D perhaps matches TRBD2 (6 bases). CDR1 and CDR2 (germline): SGDLS, YYNGEE. CDR3 length: 15 amino acids. V was trimmed by 2 bases and J by 0 bases, leaving 8 bases between them. As DNA, the CDR3 is TGTGCCAGCAGCGTGGGGGGTACGAACACCGGGGAGCTGTTTTTT. Protein: CASSVGGTNTGELFF.

The chain is built from TRBV7-9 and TRBJ2-1; D gene unclear. Trimming removed 2 bases from V and 6 bases from J, with 5 bases in between. The CDR3 is 12 residues long. The germline gives CDR1 SEHNR, CDR2 FQNEAQ (reference sequence). CDR3 DNA sequence: TGTGCCAGCAGCTTAATTAGCAATGAGCAGTTCTTC. Its translation: CASSLISNEQFF.

The chain is built from TRBV7-9 and TRBJ1-2, with a tentative D call TRBD1 (5 bases). Trimming shortened V by 5 bases and J by 7 bases, and 11 bases separated the two germline ends. Germline V gene data show CDR1 as SEHNR and CDR2 as FQNEAQ (reference sequence). This CDR3 region has 12 residues. In nucleotides, the CDR3 is TGTGCCAGCAGCATACGGGACGTTGGCTACACCTTC. Its protein is CASSIRDVGYTF.

The genes are TRBV20-1 and TRBJ1-1; D is unclear. The CDR3 spans 11 residues. Trimming removed 6 bases at V and 7 bases at J, with 12 bases between. Germline values: CDR1 DFQATT, CDR2 SNEGSKA (reference sequence). Here the CDR3 reads CSAAKKDEAFF. The CDR3 DNA reads as TGCAGTGCGGCTAAAAAGGATGAAGCTTTCTTT.

The CDR3 nucleotides read TGTGCCAGCAGCTTAACGGGACAGAACTACAATGAGCAGTTCTTC. This sequence encodes CASSLTGQNYNEQFF. The chain combines TRBV7-3 with TRBJ2-1; 7 bases line up with TRBD1. Trimming took 0 bases from V and 3 from J; bases not matched to a gene: 2. Per the germline V gene, CDR1 is SGHTA and CDR2 is FQGTGA. The CDR3 covers 15 residues.

The chain is built from TRBV28 and TRBJ2-1; D uncertain. Trimming removed 3 bases at V and 10 bases at J, with 16 bases between. The V gene's germline CDR1 is MDHEN and CDR2 SYDVKM. The length of the CDR3 is 14 residues. The CDR3 coding sequence is TGTGCCAGCAGTTTGGAACGAAAGGCCGGCGAGCAGTTCTTC. Translation gives CASSLERKAGEQFF.